The present entry profiles one TCR beta chain with its context. This entry comes from a study of blood T cell repertoires in COVID-19. Whole-study context: The cDNA or gDNA used as material had been derived from T cells, B-cell-depleted T cells, or PBMCs.

Libraries were prepared by immunoSEQ multiplex PCR; TCRdb keeps only in-frame clonotypes and omits some of them. The sample lists over 250,000 clones, roughly 87% seen once, with roughly 0.8% in the top ten. V was pared by 6 bases and J by 0 bases, with 2 bases of the junction left unmatched. There are 14 residues in the CDR3. Germline V gene data show CDR1 as MNHEY and CDR2 as SVGEGT. Sequenced: peripheral blood. J is TRBJ2-1 and V is TRBV6-2 or TRBV6-3; the match to TRBD1 covers 7 bases. The sequence came from a woman aged 25 to 39 with acute or convalescent COVID-19. The CDR3 DNA reads as TGTGCCAGCAGCTGGGACAGCTCCTACAATGAGCAGTTCTTC. It is translated as CASSWDSSYNEQFF.